This TCR beta chain is drawn from a study of OX40 agonist ivuxolimab in advanced cancers. Broader study findings: The average count of expanded clones was higher among CD8+ T cells than among CD4+. CD4+ and CD8+ T cells in blood underwent clonal expansion by week 6 at 0.1 to 3.0 mg/kg.

The protocol was immunoSEQ multiplex PCR, while the TCRdb copy is restricted to in-frame clones and leaves out a portion. The sample includes tens of thousands of clones, about 85% of them seen just once. Concerning this clone itself: Its antigen is as yet unknown.

The V end lost 5 bases, the J end lost 5 bases, and 7 bases lay between the germline ends. CDR3 size: 12 residues. Germline V lookup: CDR1 MNHNS, CDR2 SASEGT. The sample consisted of CD4+ or CD8+ T cells sorted from blood, taken in a trial of the OX40 agonist ivuxolimab. The chain recombines TRBV6-1 with TRBJ1-5, with unresolved D. The receptor's source is an adult with an advanced solid tumor such as melanoma, head and neck, liver or kidney cancer. DNA of the CDR3: TGTGCCAGCAGTCCAACTTATCAGCCCCAGCATTTT. Encoded protein: CASSPTYQPQHF.